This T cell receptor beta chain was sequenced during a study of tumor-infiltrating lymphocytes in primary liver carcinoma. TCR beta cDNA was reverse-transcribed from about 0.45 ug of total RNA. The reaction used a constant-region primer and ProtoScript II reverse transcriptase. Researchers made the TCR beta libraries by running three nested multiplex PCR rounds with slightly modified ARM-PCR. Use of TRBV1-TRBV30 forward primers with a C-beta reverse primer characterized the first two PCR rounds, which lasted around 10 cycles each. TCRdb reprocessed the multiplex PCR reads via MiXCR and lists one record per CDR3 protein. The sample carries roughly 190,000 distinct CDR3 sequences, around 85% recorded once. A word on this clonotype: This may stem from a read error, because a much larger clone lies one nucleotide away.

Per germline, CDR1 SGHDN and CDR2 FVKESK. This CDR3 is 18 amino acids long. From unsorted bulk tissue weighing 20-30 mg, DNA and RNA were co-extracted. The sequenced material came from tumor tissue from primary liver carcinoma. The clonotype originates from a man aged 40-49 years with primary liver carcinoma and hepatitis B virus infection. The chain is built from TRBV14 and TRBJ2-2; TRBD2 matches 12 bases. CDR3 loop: CVSSQEVGLAGNTGELFF. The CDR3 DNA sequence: TGTGTCAGCAGCCAAGAAGTAGGACTAGCGGGAAACACCGGGGAGCTGTTTTTT.